This T cell receptor (beta chain) comes out of a study of blood T cell repertoires in COVID-19. Overall study: T cells, B-cell-depleted T cells, or PBMCs supplied cDNA or gDNA.

In the study's own analysis: Nucleated cell counts were estimated from reference gene primer amplification. TCRdb keeps only in-frame clones here, not all; method: immunoSEQ multiplex PCR. The DNA gave D and trimming, while V, J and clone size come from that table. The profile shows 150,000 to 200,000 clones, approximately 93% of them singletons. This receptor was obtained from a woman in her sixties or seventies with COVID-19, enrolled during active disease. The sample taken for sequencing was peripheral blood.

CDR3 in DNA: TGTGCCAGCAGCCGGACAGGGTTCGGCTACACCTTC. Its protein is CASSRTGFGYTF. This chain links TRBV7-9 with TRBJ1-2; 8 bases map to TRBD1. This CDR3 is built from 12 residues. Per germline, CDR1 SEHNR and CDR2 FQNEAQ (reference sequence). Trimming removed 5 bases from V and 8 bases from J; junction bases left unmatched: 4.